This TCR beta chain was sequenced for a study of T cell responses to AZD1222 COVID-19 vaccine. V dropped 2 bases and J dropped 3 bases, with 12 bases sitting between them. The CDR3 sequence is 15 residues long. Per the germline V gene, CDR1 is SGHTA and CDR2 is FQGTGA. Study-level findings and limits: The peak T cell response came first, and repertoires were sampled only after it. Seropositivity was recorded at baseline in only five to seven AZD1222 recipients. Clonal diversity may have been underestimated, and the donors were mostly white British, with more females than males.

Analysis merged second doses at about 4 or about 12 weeks. To note about this clone: The antigen is unknown.

Only in-frame clones appear in the TCRdb table, and some are missing; sequencing was by immunoSEQ multiplex PCR. The sample consists of 150,000 or so clones, about 91% of them appearing once. The starting material was peripheral blood, obtained 28 days after the second AZD1222 dose. This receptor was identified in an adult who received the AZD1222 COVID-19 vaccine. The chain carries TRBV7-3 and TRBJ2-3; D might be TRBD2 (6 bases). The CDR3 protein is CASSLYRENTDTQYF. DNA of the CDR3: TGTGCCAGCAGCTTATACCGGGAGAATACAGATACGCAGTATTTT.